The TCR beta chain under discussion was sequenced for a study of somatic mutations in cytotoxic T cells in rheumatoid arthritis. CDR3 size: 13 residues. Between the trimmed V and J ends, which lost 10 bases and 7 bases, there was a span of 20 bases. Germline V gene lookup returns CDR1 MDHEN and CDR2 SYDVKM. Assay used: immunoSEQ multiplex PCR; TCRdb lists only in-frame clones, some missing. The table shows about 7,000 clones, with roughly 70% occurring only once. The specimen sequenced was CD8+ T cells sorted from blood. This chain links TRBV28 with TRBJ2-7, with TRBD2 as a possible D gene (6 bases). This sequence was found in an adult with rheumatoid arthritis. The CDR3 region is CAITRNGAGEQYF. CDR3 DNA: TGTGCCATAACCAGAAACGGGGCGGGGGAGCAGTACTTC.